The 5 T cell receptor beta chains presented below share a single source sample, sequenced in a study of blood T cell repertoires in COVID-19. The repertoire was sequenced with immunoSEQ multiplex PCR; TCRdb's copy has only in-frame clones and lacks some. The table records 330,000 or so clones, roughly 87% of them present only once. Sequenced sample: PBMCs or T cells enriched from blood (not recorded which). The receptor source for this set is a woman younger than 45 who had recovered from COVID-19.

The chain employs TRBV7-2 and TRBJ2-6, with D possibly TRBD1 on 6 matching bases. Deletions cut 5 bases from V and 2 bases from J, with 10 bases between. CDR1 SGHTA and CDR2 FQGNSA come from the germline V gene. This CDR3 contains 15 residues. As DNA, the CDR3 is TGTGCCAGCAGCCAACAGGGACCTGGGGCCAACGTCCTGACTTTC. Amino acid sequence: CASSQQGPGANVLTF.

This clone was counted a few times. This sequence joins TRBV2 and TRBJ2-7; TRBD2 agrees at 12 bases. Germline V gives CDR1 SNHLY, CDR2 FYNNEI. V gave up 6 bases and J gave up 1 base; unmatched junction bases: 4. The CDR3 sequence is 15 residues long. This chain's CDR3 is CASSSGTSGSYEQYF. The CDR3, as DNA: TGTGCCAGCAGCTCCGGGACTAGCGGGTCCTACGAGCAGTACTTC.

The V and J genes are TRBV23-1 and TRBJ2-1, with D perhaps matching TRBD2 (6 bases). TRBV23-1 is sorted into the ORF group, with uncertain function. V was trimmed by 8 bases and J by 4 bases, leaving 15 bases between them. This CDR3 has 14 residues. As DNA, the CDR3 is TGCGCCAGCGGCCGAGGGCGGGAATACAATGAGCAGTTCTTC. Its protein product is CASGRGREYNEQFF.

The genes are TRBV7-9 and TRBJ1-1; no reliable D call. From germline, CDR1 is SEHNR and CDR2 FQNEAQ (reference sequence). CDR3 length equals 12 residues. CDR3 sequence (DNA): TGTGTCATCGCGGGTAGAAACACTGAAGCTTTCTTT. Translated: CVIAGRNTEAFF.

This clone was seen more than once but under ten times. V usage is TRBV30 and J usage is TRBJ1-2, with no clear D. This CDR3 comprises 15 residues. From germline, CDR1 is GTSNPN and CDR2 SVGIG (reference sequence). Trimming took off 4 bases at V and 8 bases at J, with 23 bases between the two ends. CDR3 bases: TGTGCCTGGATTTCCGTACCCCTGAGAGGCGGCGGCTACACCTTC. As protein: CAWISVPLRGGGYTF.